Below, 12 T cell receptor beta chains from the same sample are listed, as sequenced in a study of blood T cell repertoires in COVID-19. Measured with immunoSEQ multiplex PCR; TCRdb has only the in-frame clones, and not every one. The sample yields approximately 190,000 clones, around 86% seen once. Material: peripheral blood. The source is a man older than 75 with acute or convalescent COVID-19.

This clone was seen just once. V and J are TRBV2 and TRBJ2-3, with 11 positions matching TRBD2. Germline V CDR1 and CDR2: SNHLY, FYNNEI. The CDR3 spans 16 residues. Unmatched junction bases numbered 3, after V lost 3 bases and J lost 1 base. The CDR3 coding sequence is TGTGCCAGCAGTGACCCGGGACTAGCGGGCACAGATACGCAGTATTTT. Translating it yields CASSDPGLAGTDTQYF.

The chain uses TRBV18 and TRBJ2-7, with a weak D call TRBD1 (6 bases). V was shortened by 0 bases and J by 5 bases, with 11 bases between the two germline ends. The CDR3 has 14 residues. The germline gives CDR1 KGHSH, CDR2 LQKENI. The CDR3 region has the DNA TGTGCCAGCTCACCACCGAACAGGGCCAACGAGCAGTACGTC. Translating it yields CASSPPNRANEQYV.

This clone occurred once. The chain links TRBV7-3 to TRBJ2-5; 7 bases align to TRBD2. Per the germline V gene, CDR1 is SGHTA and CDR2 is FQGTGA. This CDR3 is 15 amino acids long. The junction had 7 bases not matched to a gene; V was cut back by 1 base and J by 5 bases. The CDR3 DNA follows: TGTGCCAGCAGCTTAAGGGCACTAGCGTCGGAGACCCAGTACTTC. The encoded protein is CASSLRALASETQYF.

This chain links TRBV27 with TRBJ1-4, with D maybe TRBD1 (5 bases). Germline CDR1 and CDR2: MNHEY and SMNVEV (reference sequence). The V gene lost 6 bases and the J gene lost 2 bases, with 13 bases spanning the gap. The CDR3 covers 15 residues. The CDR3, as DNA: TGTGCCAGCAGCTCGGCAGGGATGACTAATGAAAAACTGTTTTTT. As protein: CASSSAGMTNEKLFF.

Here the CDR3 DNA reads TGTGCCAGCTCACCACTCCAGGGCGCGAACACCGGGGAGCTGTTTTTT. It codes for CASSPLQGANTGELFF. The rearrangement uses TRBV18 and TRBJ2-2; weak D call: TRBD1 (5 bases). The CDR3 is 16 residues long. The germline V and J ends were trimmed by 1 base and 0 bases, with 9 bases remaining between them. The germline gives CDR1 KGHSH, CDR2 LQKENI. Variable domain in full (rest from reference TRBV18 and TRBJ2-2): NAGVMQNPRHLVRRRGQEARLRCSPMKGHSHVYWYRQLPEEGLKFMVYLQKENIIDESGMPKERFSAEFPKEGPSILRIQQVVRGDSAAYFCASSPLQGANTGELFFGEGSRLTVL.

The J gene is TRBJ2-5, the V gene TRBV19, with TRBD1 identical over 10 bases. Germline CDR1 LNHDA, CDR2 SQIVND (reference sequence). The CDR3 has 14 amino acids. The J segment lost 5 bases and the V segment lost 6 bases, leaving 6 bases of the junction unmatched. This chain's CDR3 is CASSRGQGPETQYF. In nucleotides, the CDR3 is TGTGCCAGTAGCAGGGGACAGGGGCCCGAGACCCAGTACTTC.

V usage is TRBV7-6 and J usage is TRBJ2-1, with no clear D. Germline V CDR1 and CDR2: SGHVS, FNYEAQ. Trimming took off 1 base at V and 0 bases at J, with 7 bases between the two ends. The CDR3 extends over 15 amino acids. Written as DNA, the CDR3 is TGTGCCAGCAGCTTAGAGCCGAGCTCCTACAATGAGCAGTTCTTC. Translating gives CASSLEPSSYNEQFF. The full variable domain, with the rest looked up from reference TRBV7-6 and TRBJ2-1, is GAGVSQSPRYKVTKRGQDVALRCDPISGHVSLYWYRQALGQGPEFLTYFNYEAQQDKSGLPNDRFSAERPEGSISTLTIQRTEQRDSAMYRCASSLEPSSYNEQFFGPGTRLTVL.

This chain links TRBV4-2 with TRBJ2-2, with 7 bases fitting TRBD2. Germline values: CDR1 LGHNA, CDR2 YNFKEQ. V lost 4 bases and J lost 2; bases outside the gene matches: 7. The CDR3 is made up of 16 amino acids. The CDR3 sequence is CASSPLGGTNTGELFF. In DNA, the CDR3 is TGTGCCAGCAGCCCGTTGGGAGGGACTAACACCGGGGAGCTGTTTTTT.

The V gene is TRBV30, the J gene TRBJ1-3; D is unclear. This CDR3 is built from 13 residues. Germline assignment: CDR1 GTSNPN and CDR2 SVGIG (reference sequence). Trimming cost V 2 bases and J 2 bases, with 7 bases left between them. CDR3 region: CAWSPGTGNTIYF. The CDR3 nucleotides read TGTGCCTGGAGTCCGGGTACTGGAAACACCATATATTTT.

The rearrangement links TRBV19 to TRBJ1-2, with 7 positions matching TRBD1. Looked up from germline, CDR1 is LNHDA and CDR2 is SQIVND (reference sequence). V was clipped by 6 bases and J by 5 bases; unmatched bases: 9. CDR3 size: 14 residues. The CDR3 DNA is TGTGCCAGTAGGATGATCGGCAGGGGGTATGGCTACACCTTC. It codes for CASRMIGRGYGYTF. The full variable domain, its missing parts supplied by reference TRBV19 and TRBJ1-2, is DGGITQSPKYLFRKEGQNVTLSCEQNLNHDAMYWYRQDPGQGLRLIYYSQIVNDFQKGDIAEGYSVSREKKESFPLTVTSAQKNPTAFYLCASRMIGRGYGYTFGSGTRLTVV.

This clone was observed a single time. The rearrangement joins TRBV19 to TRBJ1-5, with a possible D match to TRBD1 (5 bases). The CDR3 sequence is 15 residues long. V was cut by 6 bases and J by 0 bases, with 12 bases left in between. In germline, CDR1 is LNHDA, CDR2 SQIVND (reference sequence). For the CDR3, the DNA is TGTGCCAGTAGCTGGACACTCGATAGCAATCAGCCCCAGCATTTT. Its translation: CASSWTLDSNQPQHF.

The rearrangement uses TRBV5-6 and TRBJ2-1, with D unclear. Trimming cost V 0 bases and J 9 bases, with 10 bases left between them. CDR3 length: 13 amino acids. Germline CDR1 reads SGHDT; CDR2 reads YYEEEE. The CDR3 sequence: CASSLDRVGEQFF. In nucleotides, the CDR3 is TGTGCCAGCAGCTTGGATCGGGTCGGTGAGCAGTTCTTC.